In this sample, the clone carrying this TCR beta chain turned up a few times. Its antigen is not known. These data originate in a study of T cell repertoires in cytomegalovirus infection. One entry per CDR3 protein, called by TCRdb with MiXCR from the reads. The sample shows 150,000 to 200,000 distinct CDR3 sequences, about 20% of them seen only once. The sequencing here drew on CD8+ T cells from cultured PBMCs, taken from culture after CMV antigen stimulation. The source is a human donor in good health (CMV status not recorded). Some clones in this sample may be carry-over from other donors' samples.

The CDR3 loop is CASSGGQGAYQPQHF. The CDR3 DNA sequence: TGTGCCAGCAGTGGAGGACAGGGGGCGTATCAGCCCCAGCATTTT. The chain has TRBV27 and TRBJ1-5; TRBD1 agrees at 11 bases. Germline V gene data show CDR1 as MNHEY and CDR2 as SMNVEV (reference sequence). Trimming took 5 bases from V and 5 from J; bases not matched to a gene: 5. This CDR3 has 15 residues.